These 19 T cell receptor beta chains were all obtained from the same sample, sequenced in a study of T cell repertoires in cytomegalovirus infection. These receptors are not linked to any known antigen. A single record per CDR3 protein comes from TCRdb applying MiXCR to the reads. In the table there are around 340,000 distinct CDR3 sequences, roughly 29% of which are singletons. This material consisted of cultured PBMCs, taken from culture after CMV antigen stimulation. The source of these receptors is a human donor in good health (CMV status not recorded). Some clones in this sample may be carry-over from other donors' samples.

This chain joins TRBV7-9 and TRBJ1-6, with 7 bases matching TRBD1. The CDR3 is 16 amino acids. Unmatched junction bases numbered 7, after V lost 3 bases and J lost 5 bases. CDR1 and CDR2 (germline): SEHNR, FQNEAQ (reference sequence). The CDR3 loop is CASSLIGGGNNSPLHF. The CDR3 DNA reads TGTGCCAGCAGCTTGATAGGAGGGGGCAATAATTCACCCCTCCACTTT.

The table lists this clonotype with a few counts. This chain connects TRBV11-3 to TRBJ2-1, with 7 bases that match TRBD2. The CDR3 is 16 residues long. Losses at the gene ends were 4 bases for V and 8 bases for J; bases not matched to a gene: 14. CDR1 is SGHNT and CDR2 is YENEEA in the germline V gene. The CDR3 sequence is CASSSPFGGGPYEQFF. CDR3 bases: TGTGCCAGCAGCTCACCCTTCGGGGGAGGGCCTTATGAGCAGTTCTTC.

This clonotype was seen more than once but under ten times. The V call is TRBV28, the J call TRBJ2-1; 8 positions match TRBD2. V lost 7 bases, J lost 5 bases, and 13 bases stayed unmatched. The V gene's germline CDR1 is MDHEN and CDR2 SYDVKM. The CDR3 sequence is 16 residues long. CDR3: CASNGIREGPHNEQFF. The CDR3 DNA follows: TGTGCCAGCAATGGGATCCGGGAGGGCCCCCACAATGAGCAGTTCTTC.

The rearrangement joins TRBV5-6 to TRBJ1-4; the D is unclear. Germline V lookup: CDR1 SGHDT, CDR2 YYEEEE. The CDR3 totals 15 residues. The germline V and J ends were trimmed by 1 base and 4 bases, with 11 bases remaining between them. The CDR3 reads CASSLFRQVNEKLFF. The CDR3, as DNA: TGTGCCAGCAGCTTGTTTCGCCAGGTTAATGAAAAACTGTTTTTT.

The chain has TRBV10-3 and TRBJ1-6, with D possibly matching TRBD1 (6 bases). This CDR3 has 14 amino acids. Germline V CDR1 and CDR2: ENHRY, SYGVKD. The V and J ends lost 6 bases and 9 bases respectively, with 15 bases between them. The CDR3 nucleotides are TGTGCCATCAGCTTACAGGGAACGTTTTCACCCCTCCACTTT. This sequence encodes CAISLQGTFSPLHF.

This chain connects TRBV6-6 to TRBJ1-1; D gene ambiguous. V was pared by 6 bases and J by 7 bases, with 9 bases between. Germline-derived CDR1 and CDR2 are MNHNY and SVGAGI (reference sequence). The CDR3 is 11 residues long. The CDR3 is CASSGLGEAFF. CDR3 bases: TGTGCCAGCAGCGGGCTAGGTGAAGCTTTCTTT.

V is TRBV28 and J is TRBJ1-2, with 7 bases identical to TRBD1. This CDR3 region has 12 residues. Losses at the gene ends were 5 bases for V and 8 bases for J; bases not matched to a gene: 5. Germline V gene data show CDR1 as MDHEN and CDR2 as SYDVKM. DNA for the CDR3: TGTGCCAGCAGTCGACAGGGCCGCGGCTACACCTTC. The encoded protein is CASSRQGRGYTF.

This clonotype was counted a few times. The rearrangement links TRBV19 to TRBJ1-2; D possibly corresponds to TRBD1 (5 bases). V lost 3 bases and J lost 7, with 18 bases in between. The CDR3 loop spans 15 amino acids. CDR1 is LNHDA and CDR2 is SQIVND in the germline V gene (reference sequence). CDR3 loop: CASSISLQDYTGYTF. The DNA for the CDR3 is TGTGCCAGTAGTATTTCATTACAGGACTATACTGGCTACACCTTC.

The table lists this clonotype with a few counts. The chain uses TRBV4-1 and TRBJ2-1; tentatively, D is TRBD2 (6 bases). The CDR3 runs to 16 residues. Germline V gene sequence: CDR1 MGHRA, CDR2 YSYEKL. V shed 1 base and J shed 3 bases, with 13 bases lying between them. The CDR3 DNA follows: TGCGCCAGCAGCCAAGGTCTTAGCGGAAGCTACAATGAGCAGTTCTTC. It specifies CASSQGLSGSYNEQFF.

This clonotype has a handful of counts. The chain recombines TRBV12-3 or TRBV12-4 with TRBJ1-4, with a weak D call TRBD1 (5 bases). The V gene lost 6 bases and the J gene lost 8 bases, with 13 bases spanning the gap. The CDR3 runs 13 residues. The CDR3 bases are TGTGCCAGCAGCCCCGAAAGGGGCGAAAAACTGTTTTTT. It encodes CASSPERGEKLFF.

This clonotype turned up a few times. The chain joins TRBV4-2 to TRBJ1-5; D unclear. This CDR3 has 15 amino acids. The germline V gene encodes CDR1 LGHNA and CDR2 YNFKEQ. Trimming cost V 6 bases and J 9 bases, with 21 bases left between them. The DNA for the CDR3 is TGTGCCAGCAGTCTGGAATTGTTAGAAAGTTGGCCCCAGCATTTT. It translates to CASSLELLESWPQHF.

This chain links TRBV11-3 with TRBJ2-7; 8 nucleotides match TRBD1. V trimming: 5 bases; J trimming: 5 bases; junction bases outside the gene matches: 11. Germline CDR1 reads SGHNT; CDR2 reads YENEEA. The CDR3 extends over 15 amino acids. CDR3 sequence reads: CASSPWTGTSDEQYF. CDR3 DNA: TGTGCCAGCAGCCCTTGGACAGGGACGTCCGACGAGCAGTACTTC.

V usage is TRBV10-3 and J usage is TRBJ2-1; TRBD2 matches at 14 bases. Germline V gene data show CDR1 as ENHRY and CDR2 as SYGVKD. CDR3 length: 16 residues. The junction had 12 bases not matched to a gene; V was cut back by 10 bases and J by 7 bases. CDR3 loop: CATGLAGGLGENEQFF. DNA of the CDR3: TGTGCCACCGGACTAGCGGGGGGCCTCGGGGAGAATGAGCAGTTCTTC.

This clonotype was seen just once. The chain recombines TRBV28 with TRBJ2-3; the D is unclear. V dropped 9 bases and J dropped 2 bases, with 9 bases sitting between them. This CDR3 comprises 12 residues. Germline CDR1 reads MDHEN; CDR2 reads SYDVKM. The CDR3 sequence is CASRSATDTQYF. The CDR3 DNA reads TGTGCCAGTCGATCCGCCACAGATACGCAGTATTTT.

The chain couples TRBV12-3 or TRBV12-4 to TRBJ2-1, with 8 bases fitting TRBD2. The CDR3 is 15 amino acids. V lost 5 bases, J lost 7 bases, and 10 bases stayed unmatched. As DNA, the CDR3 is TGTGCCAGCAGTGCCCAGGTAGCGGGATCGAATGAGCAGTTCTTC. Translating gives CASSAQVAGSNEQFF.

This clonotype was seen just once. The chain recombines TRBV18 with TRBJ1-1; tentatively, D is TRBD1 (5 bases). The germline V gene encodes CDR1 KGHSH and CDR2 LQKENI. Deletions cut 3 bases from V and 1 base from J, with 12 bases between. The CDR3 consists of 15 residues. The CDR3 nucleotides are TGTGCCAGCTCACCGCCTAGTGGGGGGAACACTGAAGCTTTCTTT. It is translated as CASSPPSGGNTEAFF. Supplemented by reference TRBV18 and TRBJ1-1, the full variable domain reads NAGVMQNPRHLVRRRGQEARLRCSPMKGHSHVYWYRQLPEEGLKFMVYLQKENIIDESGMPKERFSAEFPKEGPSILRIQQVVRGDSAAYFCASSPPSGGNTEAFFGQGTRLTVV.

This clonotype has just one count. The chain couples TRBV3-1 to TRBJ2-5; 13 bases are shared with TRBD2. In germline, CDR1 is LGHDT, CDR2 YNNKEL (reference sequence). This CDR3 is 18 amino acids long. J lost 4 bases, V lost 0 bases, and 8 bases had no gene match. CDR3: CASSQDPRGLAGVETQYF. For the CDR3, the DNA is TGTGCCAGCAGCCAAGATCCGAGAGGACTAGCGGGAGTAGAGACCCAGTACTTC.

V and J are TRBV7-9 and TRBJ2-4, with 8 nucleotides matching TRBD1. V gave up 6 bases and J gave up 6 bases; unmatched junction bases: 7. CDR1 and CDR2 (germline): SEHNR, FQNEAQ (reference sequence). The CDR3 has 14 residues. The CDR3 nucleotides are TGTGCCAGCAGTTCTCTCGACAGGGGAAACATTCAGTACTTC. This gives the protein CASSSLDRGNIQYF.

This rearrangement joins TRBV5-6 to TRBJ1-1, with a tentative D call TRBD1 (6 bases). CDR3 length equals 16 residues. Germline lookup yields CDR1 SGHDT and CDR2 YYEEEE. V lost 4 bases to trimming and J lost 1 base, with 17 bases between them. The CDR3 is CASSPLARQANTEAFF. The DNA of the CDR3 is TGTGCCAGCAGCCCTCTCGCGCGACAGGCGAACACTGAAGCTTTCTTT.